This TCR beta chain was recovered during a study of cytomegalovirus exposure and HLA in healthy donors. This clone was picked up one time. Antigen unknown. Vbeta (60) and Jbeta (13) primers were used in the PCR. Clones were sequenced by immunoSEQ multiplex PCR, and TCRdb holds only the in-frame ones, with some missing. The top ten hold 2.5% to 3.5% of the sample, which has 130,000 to 150,000 clones, about 79% seen once. Study-wide results and caveats: The study flagged about 160 TCR beta chains as cytomegalovirus-associated. Association of under 20,000 TCR beta sequences with HLA alleles was found at 0.05 false discovery rate in a later analysis. An Asian-associated ancestry cluster reportedly showed fewer N-insertions than the approximately 670-donor mean in a later analysis.

The TCR sequence derives from a male donor in good health and CMV-seronegative. Sequencing was done on a sample of PBMCs.

CDR3 residues: CASFPSFLRNTEAFF. The CDR3 coding sequence is TGTGCCAGCTTCCCGTCTTTTCTGCGGAACACTGAAGCTTTCTTT. This chain connects TRBV18 to TRBJ1-1; D not certain. V was pared by 7 bases and J by 1 base, with 16 bases between. The V gene's germline CDR1 is KGHSH and CDR2 LQKENI. The CDR3 is 15 amino acids.